Sequencing of this T cell receptor beta chain was carried out in a study of blood T cell repertoires in COVID-19. On the study more broadly: Acute-phase and convalescent COVID-19 samples originated in the United States, Italy and Spain. The analysed material was cDNA or gDNA that came from T cells, B-cell-depleted T cells, or PBMCs.

Germline values: CDR1 SGHDT, CDR2 YYEEEE. The CDR3 covers 15 residues. Trimming at V came to 4 bases and at J to 2 bases, leaving 8 bases not matched to a gene. Per the original methods: Nucleated cell number was recorded as an estimate derived from reference gene primer amplification. Produced via immunoSEQ multiplex PCR; TCRdb's table is partial and in-frame only. D and trimming come from the DNA, and the V and J calls and clone size come from that table. Of about 14,000 clones in the sample, 90% were seen once. The rearrangement links TRBV5-6 to TRBJ2-7, with 8 bases identical to TRBD2. The TCR comes from a human donor in a cohort sampled during active COVID-19. The sequencing input was peripheral blood. CDR3 bases: TGTGCCAGCAGCCCGCGTCCGGGACTAGCCTACGAGCAGTACTTC. It translates to CASSPRPGLAYEQYF.